The 15 T cell receptor beta chains listed next were all sequenced from one sample in a study of T cell clonality in common variable immunodeficiency. Only in-frame clones appear in the TCRdb table, and some are missing; sequencing was by immunoSEQ multiplex PCR. The sample includes under 45,000 clones, none of them occurring once. Material for sequencing was peripheral blood mononuclear cells. The receptors were gathered from a person between 18 and 75 years old in good health.

This clone was observed at least ten times. CDR3 amino acids: CASSLGTGPDEQYF. The sequenced CDR3 bases are TGTGCCAGCAGTTTGGGGACAGGGCCAGACGAG. The chain joins TRBV12-3 or TRBV12-4 to TRBJ2-7; 9 nucleotides line up with TRBD1. The CDR3 end lies 3 residues beyond the end of the read and is filled in from the germline J gene. The trim removed 3 bases at V and 5 bases at J, leaving 5 bases unmatched. The CDR3 is made up of 14 amino acids.

This clone appeared many times. The CDR3 end is not reached by the read, which stops 3 residues before it; the germline J gene fills it in. The V call is TRBV2, the J call TRBJ2-4, with D perhaps TRBD1 (5 bases). Germline CDR1 reads SNHLY; CDR2 reads FYNNEI. Trimming cost V 2 bases and J 1 base, with 9 bases left between them. The CDR3 consists of 15 residues. The CDR3 here is CASSENRQAKNIQYF. Partial CDR3 DNA: TGTGCCAGCAGTGAAAACCGACAGGCCAAAAACATT.

This clone occurred many times. Read data end 3 residues before the CDR3 end; the end is taken from the germline J gene. The chain couples TRBV5-5 to TRBJ2-3; D not resolved. Germline CDR1 is SGHKS and CDR2 is YYEKEE (reference sequence). The CDR3 is 13 residues long. The CDR3 DNA, read in part, is TGTGCCAGCAGCTTCTCTACGGTAGAGACG. Translation gives CASSFSTVET. From start to end, the CDR3 is CASSFSTVETQYF.

This clone appeared many times. The sequenced fragment ends 3 residues before the CDR3 boundary, so the rest is inferred from the germline J gene. The chain couples TRBV20-1 to TRBJ2-5, with TRBD1 matching 9 bases. This CDR3 has 15 residues. In germline, CDR1 is DFQATT, CDR2 SNEGSKA (reference sequence). After removal of 0 bases from V and 4 bases from J, the junction contained 6 bases not matched to a gene. The CDR3 bases that were read are TGCAGTGCTAGAGATCCCGGGACAGGGCGAGAGACC. This encodes CSARDPGTGRET. The CDR3 as a whole reads CSARDPGTGRETQYF.

This clone came up many times. The read stops 3 residues short of the end of the CDR3; the missing end is completed from the germline J gene. The chain recombines TRBV30 with TRBJ2-7; the match to TRBD1 covers 8 bases. This CDR3 has 12 amino acids. Trimming took 6 bases from V and 4 from J; bases not matched to a gene: 5. Germline V gene lookup returns CDR1 GTSNPN and CDR2 SVGIG (reference sequence). CDR3: CACRQGQYEQYF. The CDR3 DNA, read in part, is TGTGCCTGCCGACAGGGGCAATACGAG. The full variable domain, its missing parts supplied by reference TRBV30 and TRBJ2-7, is SQTIHQWPATLVQPVGSPLSLECTVEGTSNPNLYWYRQAAGRGLQLLFYSVGIGQISSEVPQNLSASRPQDRQFILSSKKLLLSDSGFYLCACRQGQYEQYFGPGTRLTVT.

The sample holds many counts of this clone. CDR3 protein: CASSLGGWAQETYTF. The DNA read from the CDR3 is TGTGCCAGCAGCTTGGGGGGCTGGGCCCAAGAGACC. V usage is TRBV5-5 and J usage is TRBJ1-2, with D possibly TRBD1 on 5 matching bases. Coverage ceases 3 residues before the CDR3 finishes, and the germline J gene fills in the end. The CDR3 runs 15 residues. Germline CDR1 reads SGHKS; CDR2 reads YYEKEE (reference sequence).

This clone appeared many times. Read coverage stops 3 residues before the CDR3 terminus; the germline J gene supplies the remainder. The chain links TRBV20-1 to TRBJ2-7, with TRBD1 identical over 9 bases. After removal of 5 bases from V and 3 bases from J, the junction contained 8 bases not matched to a gene. The CDR3 spans 14 residues. Germline V gives CDR1 DFQATT, CDR2 SNEGSKA (reference sequence). The CDR3 DNA, read in part, is TGCAGTGCTTACCGGGACAGGGTGTACTACGAG. This sequence encodes CSAYRDRVYYE. The entire CDR3 is CSAYRDRVYYEQYF.

This clone was recorded at least ten times. The read ends 3 residues shy of where the CDR3 ends; the end is completed using the germline J gene. The chain is built from TRBV7-3 and TRBJ2-4; 13 nucleotides align to TRBD2. Germline CDR1 SGHTA, CDR2 FQGTGA. The CDR3 is 15 amino acids. The CDR3 bases that were read are TGTGCCAGCAGCTCCGGACTAGCGGGAGTGGTGGAT. It codes for CASSSGLAGVVD. In full, the CDR3 reads CASSSGLAGVVDQYF.

A remark on this clone: Read sequence stops 3 residues before the CDR3 end, and the germline J gene provides the missing end. The chain couples TRBV5-1 to TRBJ2-3; perhaps TRBD1 as D (5 bases). Germline-derived CDR1 and CDR2 are SGHRS and YFSETQ. The CDR3 sequence is 13 residues long. The CDR3 bases that were read are TGCGCCAGCAGCCTGCAGGGCCTAGAGACG. Protein product: CASSLQGLET. The whole CDR3 sequence reads CASSLQGLETQYF.

As for this clone: The read terminates 3 residues ahead of where the CDR3 ends, so the germline J gene completes it. The rearrangement links TRBV20-1 to TRBJ1-4; 7 bases are shared with TRBD1. Germline V gene lookup returns CDR1 DFQATT and CDR2 SNEGSKA (reference sequence). There are 13 residues in the CDR3. The V and J ends lost 4 bases and 8 bases, in that order; junction bases with no gene match: 7. CDR3 sequence: CSANTGEREKLFF. The sequenced part of the CDR3 DNA is TGCAGTGCTAATACAGGGGAACGGGAAAAA.

Details on this clone: The read finishes 3 residues shy of the CDR3 end, and the germline J gene is used to complete it. V and J are TRBV6-1 and TRBJ1-5; D ambiguous. Trimming removed 2 bases from V and 0 bases from J, with 8 bases in between. Per germline, CDR1 MNHNS and CDR2 SASEGT. This CDR3 has 15 residues. The sequenced CDR3 bases are TGTGCCAGCAGTGAATTGCGTCATAGCAATCAGCCC. It specifies CASSELRHSNQP. The whole CDR3 protein reads CASSELRHSNQPQHF.

Ten or more counts support this clone. Read data end 3 residues before the CDR3 end; the end is taken from the germline J gene. This chain connects TRBV5-1 to TRBJ1-6, with TRBD1 matching over 9 bases. The V gene's germline CDR1 is SGHRS and CDR2 YFSETQ. This CDR3 region has 16 residues. With 5 bases clipped from V and 3 bases from J, the junction kept 6 bases outside the gene matches. CDR3 DNA (partial): TGCGCCAGCAGACGGGACAGGGACAACTATAATTCACCC. It translates to CASRRDRDNYNSP. The full CDR3 reads CASRRDRDNYNSPLHF.

This clone was recorded a few times. The CDR3 end lies 3 residues beyond the end of the read and is filled in from the germline J gene. The rearrangement links TRBV20-1 to TRBJ2-1, with D uncertain. CDR3 length: 12 amino acids. The germline CDR1 and CDR2 sequences are DFQATT and SNEGSKA (reference sequence). V gave up 5 bases and J gave up 9 bases, with 14 bases separating them. This CDR3 is CSAERNNSEQFF. The CDR3 bases that were read are TGCAGTGCTGAAAGAAACAACAGTGAG.

This clone was observed many times. The read gets to within 3 residues of the CDR3 end, and the germline J gene fills in the rest. The J gene is TRBJ2-1, the V gene TRBV5-4, with 8 bases lining up with TRBD1. J gave up 7 bases and V 1 base, and 4 bases lay outside the gene matches. Germline V gene data show CDR1 as SGHNT and CDR2 as YYREEE (reference sequence). The CDR3 is made up of 14 amino acids. CDR3 protein: CASSLQGAGNEQFF. Partial CDR3 DNA: TGTGCCAGCAGCTTGCAGGGGGCGGGAAATGAG.

This clone occurred many times. The read ends 3 residues shy of where the CDR3 ends; the end is completed using the germline J gene. The chain couples TRBV7-9 to TRBJ2-3; TRBD2 agrees at 9 bases. V was clipped by 3 bases and J by 3 bases; unmatched bases: 1. CDR3 length: 14 residues. Germline CDR1 reads SEHNR; CDR2 reads FQNEAQ (reference sequence). CDR3 protein: CASSFSGSTDTQYF. Incomplete CDR3 DNA: TGTGCCAGCAGCTTTAGCGGGAGTACAGATACG.